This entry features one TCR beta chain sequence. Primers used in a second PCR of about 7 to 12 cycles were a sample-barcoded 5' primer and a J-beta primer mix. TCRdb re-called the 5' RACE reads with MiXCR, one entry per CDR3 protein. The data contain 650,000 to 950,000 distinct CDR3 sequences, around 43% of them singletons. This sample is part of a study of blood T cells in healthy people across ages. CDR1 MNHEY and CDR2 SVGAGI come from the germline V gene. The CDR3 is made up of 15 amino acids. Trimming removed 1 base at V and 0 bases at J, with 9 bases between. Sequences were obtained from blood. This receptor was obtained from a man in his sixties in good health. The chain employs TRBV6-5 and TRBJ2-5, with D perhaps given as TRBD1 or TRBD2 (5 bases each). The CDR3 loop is CASSYLGTYQETQYF. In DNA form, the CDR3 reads TGTGCCAGCAGTTACTTAGGGACGTACCAAGAGACCCAGTACTTC.